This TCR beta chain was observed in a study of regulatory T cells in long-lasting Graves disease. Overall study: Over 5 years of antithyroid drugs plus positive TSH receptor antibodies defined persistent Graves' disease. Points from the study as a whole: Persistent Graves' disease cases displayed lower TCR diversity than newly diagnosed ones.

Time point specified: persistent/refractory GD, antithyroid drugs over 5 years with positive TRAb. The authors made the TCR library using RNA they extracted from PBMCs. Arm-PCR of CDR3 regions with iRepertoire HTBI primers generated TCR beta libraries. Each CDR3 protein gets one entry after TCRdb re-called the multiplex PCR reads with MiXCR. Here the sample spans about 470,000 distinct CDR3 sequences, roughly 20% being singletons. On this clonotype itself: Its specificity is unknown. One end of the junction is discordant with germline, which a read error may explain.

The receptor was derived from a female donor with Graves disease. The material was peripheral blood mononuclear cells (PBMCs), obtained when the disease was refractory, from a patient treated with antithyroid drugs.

CDR3 sequence: CAGSEPGDSTEAFF. The CDR3 DNA follows: TGCGCCGGCAGTGAGCCAGGGGACAGCACTGAAGCTTTCTTT. This chain uses TRBV10-2 with TRBJ1-1, with TRBD1 matching over 7 bases. Per the germline V gene, CDR1 is WSHSY and CDR2 is SAAADI. This CDR3 contains 14 residues.